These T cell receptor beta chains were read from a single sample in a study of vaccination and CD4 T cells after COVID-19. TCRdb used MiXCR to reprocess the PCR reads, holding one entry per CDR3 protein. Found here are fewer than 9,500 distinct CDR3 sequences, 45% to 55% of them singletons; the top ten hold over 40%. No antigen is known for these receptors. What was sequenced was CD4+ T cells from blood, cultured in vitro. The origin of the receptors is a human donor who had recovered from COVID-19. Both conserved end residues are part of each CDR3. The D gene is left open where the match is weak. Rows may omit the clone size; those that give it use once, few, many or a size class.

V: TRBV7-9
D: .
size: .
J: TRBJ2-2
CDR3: CASSSRGPSAGELFF
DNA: TGTGCCAGCAGCTCCCGGGGGCCGAGCGCCGGGGAGCTGTTTTTT

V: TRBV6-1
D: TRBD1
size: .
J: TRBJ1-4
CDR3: CASRSQGTQGKLFF
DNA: TGTGCCAGCAGGTCACAGGGGACCCAGGGGAAACTGTTTTTT

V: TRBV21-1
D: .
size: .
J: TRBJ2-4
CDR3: CASSPPDKRSPHLAKNIQYF
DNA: TGTGCCAGCAGCCCACCCGACAAACGGAGTCCTCACCTAGCCAAAAACATTCAGTACTTC

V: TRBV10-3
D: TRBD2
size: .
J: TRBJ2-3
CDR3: CAISGTSGATTDTQYF
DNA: TGTGCCATCAGTGGGACTAGCGGGGCGACCACAGATACGCAGTATTTT

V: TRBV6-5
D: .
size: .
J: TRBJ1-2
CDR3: CASSYSREGYGYTF
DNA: TGTGCCAGCAGTTACTCCCGGGAGGGCTATGGCTACACCTTC

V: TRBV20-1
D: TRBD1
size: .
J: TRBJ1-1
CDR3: CSARDRRTGVFSDTEAFF
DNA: TGCAGTGCTAGAGATAGAAGGACAGGGGTTTTTAGTGACACTGAAGCTTTCTTT

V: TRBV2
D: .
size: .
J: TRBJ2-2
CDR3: CASSEMLAGTLFF
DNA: TGTGCCAGCAGTGAAATGCTAGCAGGGACGCTGTTTTTT

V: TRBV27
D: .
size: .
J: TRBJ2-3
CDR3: CASSFSTSTDTQYF
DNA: TGTGCCAGCAGTTTCAGCACGTCCACAGATACGCAGTATTTT

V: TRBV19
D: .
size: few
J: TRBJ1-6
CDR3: CASSTSDGSSYNSPLHF
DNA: TGTGCCAGTAGTACTTCGGACGGTAGCTCCTATAATTCACCCCTCCACTTT

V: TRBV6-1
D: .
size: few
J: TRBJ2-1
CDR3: CASRFRGSSYNEQFF
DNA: TGTGCCAGCAGGTTTCGAGGGAGCTCCTACAATGAGCAGTTCTTC

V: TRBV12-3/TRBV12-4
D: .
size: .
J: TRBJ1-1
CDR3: CASSRTQGTEAFF
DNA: TGTGCCAGCAGTCGGACCCAGGGTACTGAAGCTTTCTTT

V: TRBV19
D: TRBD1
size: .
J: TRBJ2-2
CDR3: CASKVGDRDTGELFF
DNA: TGTGCCTCTAAAGTTGGGGACAGGGACACCGGGGAGCTGTTTTTT

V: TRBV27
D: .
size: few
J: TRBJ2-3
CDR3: CASSLYGSWMSSTDTQYF
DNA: TGTGCCAGCAGTTTATACGGTAGTTGGATGTCTAGCACAGATACGCAGTATTTT

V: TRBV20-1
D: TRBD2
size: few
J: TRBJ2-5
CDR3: CSAGVLAGGETQYF
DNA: TGCAGTGCTGGGGTACTAGCGGGGGGGGAGACCCAGTACTTC

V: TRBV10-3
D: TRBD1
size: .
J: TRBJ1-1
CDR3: CAISQGANTEAFF
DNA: TGTGCCATCAGTCAGGGGGCGAACACTGAAGCTTTCTTT

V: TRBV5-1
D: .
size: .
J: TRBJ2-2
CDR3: CASSLEGLSPTGELFF
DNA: TGCGCCAGCAGCTTGGAGGGACTGTCTCCAACCGGGGAGCTGTTTTTT

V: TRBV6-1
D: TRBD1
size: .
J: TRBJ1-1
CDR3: CASSGSGTGGFNTEAFF
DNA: TGTGCCAGCAGTGGATCCGGGACAGGGGGCTTTAACACTGAAGCTTTCTTT

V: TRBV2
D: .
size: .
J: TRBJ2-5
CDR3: CASIGDGVPETQYF
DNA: TGTGCCAGCATTGGTGATGGGGTTCCAGAGACCCAGTACTTC

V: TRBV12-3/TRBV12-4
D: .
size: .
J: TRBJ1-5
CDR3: CASSLGGDQPQHF
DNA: TGTGCCAGCAGTTTGGGGGGGGATCAGCCCCAGCATTTT

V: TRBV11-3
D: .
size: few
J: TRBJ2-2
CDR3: CASSLEGWQGGTGELFF
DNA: TGTGCCAGCAGCTTAGAAGGGTGGCAGGGGGGCACCGGGGAGCTGTTTTTT

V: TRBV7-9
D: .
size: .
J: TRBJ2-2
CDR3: CASVRGGGTGELFF
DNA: TGTGCCAGCGTCAGGGGCGGTGGAACCGGGGAGCTGTTTTTT

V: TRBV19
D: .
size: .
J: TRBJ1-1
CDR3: CASSIEYTEAFF
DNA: TGTGCCAGTAGTATAGAGTACACTGAAGCTTTCTTT

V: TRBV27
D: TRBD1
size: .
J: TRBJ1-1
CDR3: CASIREGTARAFF
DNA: TGTGCCAGCATCAGAGAGGGGACAGCGCGAGCTTTCTTT

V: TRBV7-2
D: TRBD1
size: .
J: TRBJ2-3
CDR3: CASRPPTGGSDTQYF
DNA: TGTGCCAGCAGGCCGCCCACAGGGGGCTCAGATACGCAGTATTTT

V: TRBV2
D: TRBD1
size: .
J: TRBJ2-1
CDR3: CASSELTGGWLLGSYNEQFF
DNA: TGTGCCAGCAGTGAACTGACAGGGGGCTGGTTACTAGGCTCCTACAATGAGCAGTTCTTC

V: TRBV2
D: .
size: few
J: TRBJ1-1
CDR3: CASSLGASTEAFF
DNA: TGTGCCAGCAGTCTGGGGGCCTCCACTGAAGCTTTCTTT

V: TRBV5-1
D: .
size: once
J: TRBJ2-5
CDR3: CASSLVNGPGMTQYF
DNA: TGCGCCAGCAGCTTGGTAAACGGCCCTGGGATGACCCAGTACTTC

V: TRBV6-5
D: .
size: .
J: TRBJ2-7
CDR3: CASSYSRRAYEQYF
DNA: TGTGCCAGCAGTTACTCTCGCCGGGCCTACGAGCAGTACTTC

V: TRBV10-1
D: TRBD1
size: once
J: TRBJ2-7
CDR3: CASSLDRSYEQYF
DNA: TGCGCCAGCAGCTTGGACAGGTCCTACGAGCAGTACTTC

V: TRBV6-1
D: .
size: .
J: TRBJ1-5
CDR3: CASSPGRGPNQPQHF
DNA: TGTGCCAGCAGTCCAGGCAGGGGACCCAATCAGCCCCAGCATTTT

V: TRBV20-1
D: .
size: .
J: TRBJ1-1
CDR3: CSAKPVTRGEEAFF
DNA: TGCAGTGCTAAGCCCGTGACCAGAGGTGAGGAAGCTTTCTTT

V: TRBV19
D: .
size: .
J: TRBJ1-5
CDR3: CASNRVNSNQPQHF
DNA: TGTGCCAGCAACAGAGTCAATAGCAATCAGCCCCAGCATTTT

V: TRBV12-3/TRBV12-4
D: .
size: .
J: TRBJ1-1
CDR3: CASSLGRNTEAFF
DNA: TGTGCCAGCAGTTTGGGGAGGAACACTGAAGCTTTCTTT

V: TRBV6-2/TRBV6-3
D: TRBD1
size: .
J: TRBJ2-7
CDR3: CASRPILGQFTYEQYF
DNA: TGTGCCAGCAGGCCGATCCTGGGACAGTTCACCTACGAGCAGTACTTC

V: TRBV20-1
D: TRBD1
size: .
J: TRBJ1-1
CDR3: CSARTGPTEAFF
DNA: TGCAGTGCAAGGACAGGGCCCACTGAAGCTTTCTTT

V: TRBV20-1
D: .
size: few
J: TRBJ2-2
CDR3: CSASPGTGELFF
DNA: TGCAGTGCCTCCCCTGGCACCGGGGAGCTGTTTTTT

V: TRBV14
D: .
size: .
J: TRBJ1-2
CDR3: CASSQDPGFGGYTF
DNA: TGTGCCAGCAGCCAAGATCCGGGGTTTGGTGGCTACACCTTC

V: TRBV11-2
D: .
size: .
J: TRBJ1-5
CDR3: CASSLGTGQWGLNQPQHF
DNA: TGTGCCAGCAGCTTAGGTACAGGGCAGTGGGGCTTGAATCAGCCCCAGCATTTT

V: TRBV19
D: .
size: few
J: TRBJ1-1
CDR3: CASSMTPGQLNTEAFF
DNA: TGTGCCAGTAGTATGACCCCCGGACAGCTGAACACTGAAGCTTTCTTT

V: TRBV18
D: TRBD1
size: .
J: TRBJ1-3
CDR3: CASSPGQGSGNTIYF
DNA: TGTGCCAGCTCACCGGGACAGGGCTCGGGAAACACCATATATTTT

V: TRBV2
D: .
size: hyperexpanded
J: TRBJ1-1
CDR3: CASTRTGMNTEAFF
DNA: TGTGCCAGCACACGAACAGGAATGAACACTGAAGCTTTCTTT

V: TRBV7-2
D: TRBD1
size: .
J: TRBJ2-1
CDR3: CASSPRQGRPYNEQFF
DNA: TGTGCCAGCAGCCCACGACAGGGGAGGCCCTACAATGAGCAGTTCTTC

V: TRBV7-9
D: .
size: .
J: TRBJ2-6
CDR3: CASSPYSSGANVLTF
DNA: TGTGCCAGCAGCCCTTACAGCTCTGGGGCCAACGTCCTGACTTTC

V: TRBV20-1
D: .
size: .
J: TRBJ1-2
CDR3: CSARDQLYGYTF
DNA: TGCAGTGCTAGAGACCAGCTCTATGGCTACACCTTC

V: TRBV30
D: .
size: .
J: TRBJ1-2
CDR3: CAWNSQGRYGYTF
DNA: TGTGCCTGGAACTCGCAGGGGAGGTACGGCTACACCTTC

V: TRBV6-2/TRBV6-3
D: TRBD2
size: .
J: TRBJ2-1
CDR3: CASVLGLARPEQFF
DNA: TGTGCCAGCGTGCTGGGACTAGCGAGACCGGAGCAGTTCTTC

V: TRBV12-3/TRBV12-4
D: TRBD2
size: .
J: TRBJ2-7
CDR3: CASSLAGTTYEQYF
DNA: TGTGCCAGCAGTCTAGCGGGGACCACCTACGAGCAGTACTTC

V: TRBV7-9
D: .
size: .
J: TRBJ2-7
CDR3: CASSQLRGGPYEQYF
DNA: TGTGCCAGCAGCCAGCTTCGCGGGGGCCCCTACGAGCAGTACTTC

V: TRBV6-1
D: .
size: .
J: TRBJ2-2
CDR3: CASSQGQNTGELFF
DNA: TGTGCCAGCAGCCAGGGACAGAACACCGGGGAGCTGTTTTTT

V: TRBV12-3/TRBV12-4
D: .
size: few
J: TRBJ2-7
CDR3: CASSLAGYEQYF
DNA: TGTGCCAGCAGTTTGGCGGGATACGAGCAGTACTTC

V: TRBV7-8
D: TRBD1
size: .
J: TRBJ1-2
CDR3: CASSPRTGNYGYTF
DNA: TGTGCCAGCAGCCCGCGGACAGGGAACTATGGCTACACCTTC

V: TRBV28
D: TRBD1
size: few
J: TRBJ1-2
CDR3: CASSLTGERSGYTF
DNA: TGTGCCAGCAGTTTAACAGGGGAGAGGTCGGGCTACACCTTC

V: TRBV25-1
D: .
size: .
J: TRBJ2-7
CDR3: CASSETHPATEQYF
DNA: TGTGCCAGCAGTGAAACCCACCCAGCCACCGAGCAGTACTTC

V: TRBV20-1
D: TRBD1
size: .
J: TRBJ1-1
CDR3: CSAMGVARDRGMLAFF
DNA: TGCAGTGCTATGGGGGTGGCCCGGGACAGGGGCATGTTGGCTTTCTTT

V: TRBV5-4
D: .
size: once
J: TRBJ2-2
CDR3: CASSLDRGFAGELFF
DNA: TGTGCCAGCAGCTTGGATAGGGGCTTCGCCGGGGAGCTGTTTTTT

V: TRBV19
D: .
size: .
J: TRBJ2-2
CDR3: CASSMSAANTGELFF
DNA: TGTGCCAGTAGTATGTCAGCTGCGAACACCGGGGAGCTGTTTTTT

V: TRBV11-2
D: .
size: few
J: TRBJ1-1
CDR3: CASSPASGNTEAFF
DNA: TGTGCCAGCAGCCCAGCCTCAGGTAACACTGAAGCTTTCTTT